This T cell receptor beta chain was sequenced during a study of cytomegalovirus exposure and HLA in healthy donors. Study-level points and caveats: The study reported that TCR beta sequences accurately predicted HLA-A and HLA-B alleles in most subjects.

Remarks on this clone: Its specificity is not known.

Germline CDR1 and CDR2: MGHRA and YSYEKL. This CDR3 has 14 residues. V was clipped by 5 bases and J by 5 bases; unmatched bases: 5. Researchers ran the PCR with 60 Vbeta and 13 Jbeta primers. Clones were sequenced by immunoSEQ multiplex PCR, and TCRdb holds only the in-frame ones, with some missing. In the table there are about 79,000 clones, over 70% of which are singletons. The sequence was obtained from a man aged 35 to 55 in good health and CMV-seropositive. The chain recombines TRBV4-1 with TRBJ2-1; 8 nucleotides line up with TRBD1. The material sequenced was PBMCs. The CDR3 reads CASSVQGVNNEQFF. CDR3 nucleotides: TGCGCCAGCAGCGTACAGGGGGTGAACAATGAGCAGTTCTTC.